The 23 T cell receptor beta chains listed next were all sequenced from one sample in a study of CD8+ T cells in alopecia areata. The sample's treatment: oral pan-JAK inhibitor, 5-10 mg twice daily. The sequencing template was cDNA reverse transcribed from extracted RNA. Generated by immunoSEQ multiplex PCR, the TCRdb table keeps only in-frame clones and is missing some. The sample has roughly 100,000 clones, about 64% seen once. Source: CD8+ T cells sorted from blood, taken at week 4, from a patient treated with tofacitinib. The source of these receptors is a human donor with alopecia areata.

This clone has more than one count but fewer than ten. This rearrangement joins TRBV7-3 to TRBJ2-3; 7 bases are a match to TRBD2. The CDR3 sequence is 15 residues long. V lost 8 bases, J lost 4 bases, and 12 bases stayed unmatched. Per the germline V gene, CDR1 is SGHTA and CDR2 is FQGTGA. In DNA form, the CDR3 reads TGTGCCAGCCGGGAACGCGGGAGTCCCCCAGATACGCAGTATTTT. Its translation: CASRERGSPPDTQYF.

The sample holds a few counts of this clone. The gene calls are TRBV19 and TRBJ2-1; 11 bases agree with TRBD2. The ends lost 6 bases at V and 7 bases at J; junction bases unmatched: 5. The CDR3 totals 14 residues. In germline, CDR1 is LNHDA, CDR2 SQIVND (reference sequence). The chain's CDR3 is CASSRRTSGNEQFF. The CDR3, as DNA: TGTGCCAGTAGCCGCCGGACTAGCGGGAATGAGCAGTTCTTC.

This clone is a singleton in its sample. The rearrangement links TRBV4-3 to TRBJ1-4; D gene unclear. Trimming removed 0 bases at V and 5 bases at J, with 10 bases between. The CDR3 loop spans 15 amino acids. CDR1 and CDR2 from the germline V gene are LGHNA and YSLEER. CDR3 bases: TGCGCCAGCAGCCAAGAGAGGGTTCCGAATGAAAAACTGTTTTTT. Translation gives CASSQERVPNEKLFF.

This clone was detected once. The chain joins TRBV25-1 to TRBJ1-1; a weak D match, TRBD1 (5 bases). CDR3 length: 11 residues. V was cut by 7 bases and J by 5 bases, with 8 bases left in between. Germline loops: CDR1 MGHDK, CDR2 SYGVNS. This CDR3 is CASNGGTEAFF. Here the CDR3 DNA reads TGTGCCAGCAACGGGGGAACTGAAGCTTTCTTT.

V and J are TRBV2 and TRBJ2-1, with 7 nucleotides matching TRBD1. Germline V gene data show CDR1 as SNHLY and CDR2 as FYNNEI. The CDR3 totals 14 residues. After removal of 6 bases from V and 4 bases from J, the junction contained 6 bases not matched to a gene. Here the CDR3 DNA reads TGTGCCAGCAGCCCCCGGGACAGTTACAATGAGCAGTTCTTC. Protein product: CASSPRDSYNEQFF.

CDR3 coding DNA: TGTGCCAGCAGCCAAGGTAATGAGCAGTTCTTC. This codes for CASSQGNEQFF. The chain employs TRBV14 and TRBJ2-1; D is uncertain. V was shortened by 1 base and J by 7 bases, with 2 bases between the two germline ends. Germline CDR1 and CDR2: SGHDN and FVKESK. The CDR3 is made up of 11 amino acids.

This clone was counted a few times. The chain joins TRBV25-1 to TRBJ2-2; D is unresolved. The CDR3 contains 11 residues. Looked up from germline, CDR1 is MGHDK and CDR2 is SYGVNS. V gave up 3 bases and J gave up 5 bases, with 1 base separating them. CDR3 DNA sequence: TGTGCCAGCAGTGAGACCGGGGAGCTGTTTTTT. As protein: CASSETGELFF.

The rearrangement joins TRBV29-1 to TRBJ2-7, with TRBD2 identical over 8 bases. CDR1 and CDR2 from the germline V gene are SQVTM and ANQGSEA. The CDR3 runs to 10 residues. V shed 6 bases and J 5 bases; nucleotides not matched to a gene: 0. DNA of the CDR3: TGCAGCGTGACTAGCGACGAGCAGTACTTC. As protein: CSVTSDEQYF.

A word on this clone: One end of the junction fails to match germline, which may point to a read error. This chain's CDR3 is CASSESGTGREAQYF. The CDR3 nucleotides read TGTGCCAGCAGTGAGTCCGGGACAGGAAGAGAGGCCCAGTACTTC. This rearrangement joins TRBV2 to TRBJ2-5; 8 nucleotides line up with TRBD1. The CDR3 runs 15 residues. Germline V gene data show CDR1 as SNHLY and CDR2 as FYNNEI.

This chain joins TRBV23-1 and TRBJ2-1; D is possibly TRBD1 (6 bases). TRBV23-1 belongs to the ORF category, with a function that is uncertain. V gave up 0 bases and J gave up 4 bases, with 10 bases separating them. The CDR3 runs to 15 residues. This CDR3 is CASSQSKTGYNEQFF. CDR3 in DNA: TGCGCCAGCAGTCAATCCAAGACAGGATACAATGAGCAGTTCTTC.

The chain has TRBV6-4 and TRBJ2-1; 8 positions match TRBD2. Germline V gene sequence: CDR1 MRHNA, CDR2 SNTAGT. CDR3 size: 15 residues. V lost 6 bases and J lost 6; bases outside the gene matches: 10. For the CDR3, the DNA is TGTGCCAGCAGCAGACGAGCGGGAGCCGGCAATGAGCAGTTCTTC. This codes for CASSRRAGAGNEQFF.

CDR3 nucleotide sequence: TGTGCCATAAGGCGGCTAGACGGTAGCTACGAGCAGTACTTC. Its translation: CAIRRLDGSYEQYF. The V and J genes are TRBV2 and TRBJ2-7, with unresolved D. The ends were cut back, 10 bases at V and 3 bases at J, with 19 bases in the middle. This CDR3 is built from 14 residues. Looked up from germline, CDR1 is SNHLY and CDR2 is FYNNEI.

This clone was counted ten times or more. The chain links TRBV9 to TRBJ2-1; 11 nucleotides line up with TRBD1. This CDR3 has 16 residues. J lost 5 bases, V lost 3 bases, and 7 bases had no gene match. Looked up from germline, CDR1 is SGDLS and CDR2 is YYNGEE. The CDR3 nucleotides are TGTGCCAGCAGCGCGAGGACAGGGGGCGCCAACAATGAGCAGTTCTTC. Translating it yields CASSARTGGANNEQFF.

This chain links TRBV25-1 with TRBJ2-4; TRBD1 aligns across 8 bases. The CDR3 has 14 residues. J lost 4 bases, V lost 6 bases, and 5 bases had no gene match. CDR1 is MGHDK and CDR2 is SYGVNS in the germline V gene. The CDR3 nucleotides read TGTGCCAGCAGCGGACAGGGCCCAAAAAACATTCAGTACTTC. As protein: CASSGQGPKNIQYF.

This clone was detected only once. This CDR3 reads CASYPGGNTQYF. The CDR3 DNA is TGTGCCAGCTACCCGGGGGGAAATACGCAGTATTTT. The V and J genes are TRBV7-2 and TRBJ2-3; 7 nucleotides line up with TRBD2. The CDR3 has 12 amino acids. Germline trimming cut 8 bases from V and 7 bases from J; bases unmatched to any gene: 6. CDR1 and CDR2 from the germline V gene are SGHTA and FQGNSA.

The chain combines TRBV7-6 with TRBJ2-5; 7 bases agree with TRBD2. The V and J ends lost 8 bases and 3 bases, in that order; junction bases with no gene match: 6. Germline CDR1 reads SGHVS; CDR2 reads FNYEAQ. The CDR3 has 13 amino acids. The CDR3, as DNA: TGTGCCAGCGGCGGGGCGGGGGAAGAGACCCAGTACTTC. It is translated as CASGGAGEETQYF.

Only a few counts were recorded for this clone. This chain joins TRBV6-5 and TRBJ2-1; 7 nucleotides line up with TRBD1. Germline CDR1 reads MNHEY; CDR2 reads SVGAGI. This CDR3 is built from 14 residues. With V trimmed by 5 bases and J by 3 bases, 4 bases remained unmatched. The CDR3 sequence: CASSKGQDYNEQFF. The CDR3 DNA follows: TGTGCCAGCAGTAAAGGACAGGACTACAATGAGCAGTTCTTC.

This clone turned up a few times. The chain links TRBV7-2 to TRBJ2-1; D gene uncertain. The CDR3 has 12 residues. CDR1 and CDR2 from the germline V gene are SGHTA and FQGNSA. Deletions cut 3 bases from V and 6 bases from J, with 6 bases between. CDR3 protein: CASSFGRNEQFF. CDR3 bases: TGTGCCAGCAGCTTCGGCCGCAATGAGCAGTTCTTC.

The chain is built from TRBV7-8 and TRBJ2-7, with TRBD1 matching 9 bases. Germline V gene sequence: CDR1 SGHVS, CDR2 FQNEAQ. The CDR3 runs to 13 residues. V dropped 5 bases and J dropped 2; count of bases not matched to a gene: 1. The CDR3 nucleotides are TGTGCCAGCAGCCGGGACAGGGCCTACGAGCAGTACTTC. This sequence encodes CASSRDRAYEQYF.

The chain carries TRBV6-5 and TRBJ1-1, with TRBD1 matching over 8 bases. Germline V gene sequence: CDR1 MNHEY, CDR2 SVGAGI. Losses at the gene ends were 0 bases for V and 5 bases for J; bases not matched to a gene: 5. The CDR3 totals 15 residues. The CDR3 here is CASSYSSNRGTEAFF. The DNA of the CDR3 is TGTGCCAGCAGTTACTCGAGTAACAGGGGGACTGAAGCTTTCTTT.

In its sample, this clone was seen once. This chain joins TRBV30 and TRBJ1-1, with D unresolved. The CDR3 loop spans 14 amino acids. The germline V and J ends were trimmed by 0 bases and 4 bases, with 12 bases remaining between them. Germline V gene lookup returns CDR1 GTSNPN and CDR2 SVGIG (reference sequence). CDR3 in amino acids: CAWSVAWDATEAFF. CDR3 nucleotides: TGTGCCTGGAGTGTAGCCTGGGATGCCACTGAAGCTTTCTTT. The complete variable domain, with remaining parts taken from reference TRBV30 and TRBJ1-1, reads SQTIHQWPATLVQPVGSPLSLECTVEGTSNPNLYWYRQAAGRGLQLLFYSVGIGQISSEVPQNLSASRPQDRQFILSSKKLLLSDSGFYLCAWSVAWDATEAFFGQGTRLTVV.

This chain uses TRBV29-1 with TRBJ1-2; unclear D gene. Trimming shortened V by 0 bases and J by 2 bases, and 7 bases separated the two germline ends. The germline CDR1 and CDR2 sequences are SQVTM and ANQGSEA. The CDR3 is 13 residues long. CDR3 in amino acids: CSVEDWENYGYTF. As DNA, the CDR3 is TGCAGCGTTGAAGATTGGGAGAACTATGGCTACACCTTC.

The V gene is TRBV7-9, the J gene TRBJ2-1; 9 bases align to TRBD1. Unmatched junction bases numbered 1, after V lost 1 base and J lost 6 bases. The CDR3 runs 14 residues. CDR1 is SEHNR, CDR2 FQNEAQ, per germline (reference sequence). The CDR3 sequence: CASSLGQGVNEQFF. DNA for the CDR3: TGTGCCAGCAGCTTAGGACAGGGGGTCAATGAGCAGTTCTTC.